The clone carrying this TCR beta chain was counted a single time. The sample comes from a study of T cell responses to AZD1222 COVID-19 vaccine. Per the germline V gene, CDR1 is LGHDT and CDR2 is YNNKEL (reference sequence). The CDR3 runs to 16 residues. Trimming took off 5 bases at V and 5 bases at J, with 18 bases between the two ends. TCRdb keeps only in-frame clones here, not all; method: immunoSEQ multiplex PCR. The profile shows 200,000 or so clones, 85% to 95% of them singletons. The sample in question was peripheral blood, obtained on day 0 of AZD1222 vaccination. The genes are TRBV3-1 (or the pseudogene TRBV3-2) and TRBJ2-2; a weak D match, TRBD2 (6 bases). This clonotype was obtained from an adult in good health. CDR3 in DNA: TGTGCCAGCAGCGTAGGGACTTCAGGCTTGACCGGGGAGCTGTTTTTT. Protein: CASSVGTSGLTGELFF.